This TCR beta chain was recovered during a study of T cell repertoires in cytomegalovirus infection. Whole-study context: Indications came from public TCR beta signatures; they pointed to CMV infection and to a matching HLA type.

Study outcomes and limitations: Cumulative public TCR beta family frequency identified carriers of CMV plus the relevant HLA. CMV-specific TCR beta clonotypes restricted by HLA-C were the ones dominating the ex vivo response.

TCRdb recomputed calls from the reads with MiXCR, one row per CDR3 protein. Seen here are 200,000 to 300,000 distinct CDR3 sequences, roughly 6.5% observed once, and the top ten hold around 6.5%. Germline V gives CDR1 MNHEY, CDR2 SVGEGT. V gave up 5 bases and J gave up 9 bases; unmatched junction bases: 17. The CDR3 runs to 16 residues. This clonotype came up many times. No antigen is known for it. This receptor was identified in a human donor in good health (CMV status not recorded). Some clones in this sample may be carry-over from other donors' samples. Source material: PBMCs. This chain uses TRBV6-2 or TRBV6-3 with TRBJ2-7, with TRBD2 matching over 9 bases. This CDR3 is CASSPPERGARLGQYF. The CDR3 DNA reads as TGTGCCAGCAGTCCTCCCGAGCGGGGGGCCCGGTTGGGGCAGTACTTC.